This TCR beta chain was found in a study of T cell responses to AZD1222 COVID-19 vaccine. Study-wide points: CD4 TCRs covered the whole spike, strongest at regions 160-218 and 743-854. Unmutated variant regions reportedly attract nearly half of all spike-specific TCRs. Mostly white British, mostly female donors; authors suggested clonal diversity may be underestimated. Just six AZD1222 recipients tested seropositive at baseline.

Trimming shortened V by 1 base and J by 8 bases, and 14 bases separated the two germline ends. This CDR3 region has 14 residues. Per the germline V gene, CDR1 is LNHDA and CDR2 is SQIVND (reference sequence). Method: immunoSEQ multiplex PCR; TCRdb's copy keeps in-frame clones and lacks some. Among 70,000 to 90,000 clones listed, roughly 90% were seen once. A remark on this clone: Its antigen is unknown.

This clonotype originated in an adult in good health. Sample: peripheral blood, taken on day 0 of AZD1222 vaccination. This rearrangement joins TRBV19 to TRBJ1-2; D is undetermined. CDR3 sequence (DNA): TGTGCCAGTAGTATAGTCGGAGGACCGTGGGGCTACACCTTC. Translating it yields CASSIVGGPWGYTF.